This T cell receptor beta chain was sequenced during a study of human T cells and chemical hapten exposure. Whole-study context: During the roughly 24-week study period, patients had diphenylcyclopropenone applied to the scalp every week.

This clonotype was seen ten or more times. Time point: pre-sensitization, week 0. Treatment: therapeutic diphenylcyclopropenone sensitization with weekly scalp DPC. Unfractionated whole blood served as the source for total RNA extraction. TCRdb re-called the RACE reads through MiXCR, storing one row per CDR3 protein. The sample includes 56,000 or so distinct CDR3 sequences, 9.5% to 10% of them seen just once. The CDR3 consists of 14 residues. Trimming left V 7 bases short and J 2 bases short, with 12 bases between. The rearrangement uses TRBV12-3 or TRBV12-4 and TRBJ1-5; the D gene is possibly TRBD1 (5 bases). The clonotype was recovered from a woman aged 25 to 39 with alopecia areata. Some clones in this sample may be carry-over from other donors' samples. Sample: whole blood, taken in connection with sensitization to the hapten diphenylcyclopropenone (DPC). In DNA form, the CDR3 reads TGTGCCAGCAATTTGGGGGGAGGCAATCAGCCCCAGCATTTT. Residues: CASNLGGGNQPQHF.